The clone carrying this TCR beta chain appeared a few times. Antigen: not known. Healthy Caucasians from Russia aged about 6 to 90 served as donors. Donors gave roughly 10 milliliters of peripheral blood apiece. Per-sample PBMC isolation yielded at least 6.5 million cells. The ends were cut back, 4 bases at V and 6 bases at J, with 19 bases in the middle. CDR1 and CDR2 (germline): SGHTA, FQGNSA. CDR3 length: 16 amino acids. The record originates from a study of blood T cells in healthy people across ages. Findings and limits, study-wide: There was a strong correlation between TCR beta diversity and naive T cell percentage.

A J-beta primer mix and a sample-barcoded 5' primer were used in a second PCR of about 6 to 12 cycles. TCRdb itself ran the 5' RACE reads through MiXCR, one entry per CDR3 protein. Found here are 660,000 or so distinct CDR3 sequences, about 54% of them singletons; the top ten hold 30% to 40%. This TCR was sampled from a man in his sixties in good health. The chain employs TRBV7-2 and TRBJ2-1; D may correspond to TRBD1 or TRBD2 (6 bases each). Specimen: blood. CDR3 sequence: CASSSRGRFTSNEQFF. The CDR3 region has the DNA TGTGCCAGCAGCTCCCGGGGGCGGTTCACCTCCAATGAGCAGTTCTTC.